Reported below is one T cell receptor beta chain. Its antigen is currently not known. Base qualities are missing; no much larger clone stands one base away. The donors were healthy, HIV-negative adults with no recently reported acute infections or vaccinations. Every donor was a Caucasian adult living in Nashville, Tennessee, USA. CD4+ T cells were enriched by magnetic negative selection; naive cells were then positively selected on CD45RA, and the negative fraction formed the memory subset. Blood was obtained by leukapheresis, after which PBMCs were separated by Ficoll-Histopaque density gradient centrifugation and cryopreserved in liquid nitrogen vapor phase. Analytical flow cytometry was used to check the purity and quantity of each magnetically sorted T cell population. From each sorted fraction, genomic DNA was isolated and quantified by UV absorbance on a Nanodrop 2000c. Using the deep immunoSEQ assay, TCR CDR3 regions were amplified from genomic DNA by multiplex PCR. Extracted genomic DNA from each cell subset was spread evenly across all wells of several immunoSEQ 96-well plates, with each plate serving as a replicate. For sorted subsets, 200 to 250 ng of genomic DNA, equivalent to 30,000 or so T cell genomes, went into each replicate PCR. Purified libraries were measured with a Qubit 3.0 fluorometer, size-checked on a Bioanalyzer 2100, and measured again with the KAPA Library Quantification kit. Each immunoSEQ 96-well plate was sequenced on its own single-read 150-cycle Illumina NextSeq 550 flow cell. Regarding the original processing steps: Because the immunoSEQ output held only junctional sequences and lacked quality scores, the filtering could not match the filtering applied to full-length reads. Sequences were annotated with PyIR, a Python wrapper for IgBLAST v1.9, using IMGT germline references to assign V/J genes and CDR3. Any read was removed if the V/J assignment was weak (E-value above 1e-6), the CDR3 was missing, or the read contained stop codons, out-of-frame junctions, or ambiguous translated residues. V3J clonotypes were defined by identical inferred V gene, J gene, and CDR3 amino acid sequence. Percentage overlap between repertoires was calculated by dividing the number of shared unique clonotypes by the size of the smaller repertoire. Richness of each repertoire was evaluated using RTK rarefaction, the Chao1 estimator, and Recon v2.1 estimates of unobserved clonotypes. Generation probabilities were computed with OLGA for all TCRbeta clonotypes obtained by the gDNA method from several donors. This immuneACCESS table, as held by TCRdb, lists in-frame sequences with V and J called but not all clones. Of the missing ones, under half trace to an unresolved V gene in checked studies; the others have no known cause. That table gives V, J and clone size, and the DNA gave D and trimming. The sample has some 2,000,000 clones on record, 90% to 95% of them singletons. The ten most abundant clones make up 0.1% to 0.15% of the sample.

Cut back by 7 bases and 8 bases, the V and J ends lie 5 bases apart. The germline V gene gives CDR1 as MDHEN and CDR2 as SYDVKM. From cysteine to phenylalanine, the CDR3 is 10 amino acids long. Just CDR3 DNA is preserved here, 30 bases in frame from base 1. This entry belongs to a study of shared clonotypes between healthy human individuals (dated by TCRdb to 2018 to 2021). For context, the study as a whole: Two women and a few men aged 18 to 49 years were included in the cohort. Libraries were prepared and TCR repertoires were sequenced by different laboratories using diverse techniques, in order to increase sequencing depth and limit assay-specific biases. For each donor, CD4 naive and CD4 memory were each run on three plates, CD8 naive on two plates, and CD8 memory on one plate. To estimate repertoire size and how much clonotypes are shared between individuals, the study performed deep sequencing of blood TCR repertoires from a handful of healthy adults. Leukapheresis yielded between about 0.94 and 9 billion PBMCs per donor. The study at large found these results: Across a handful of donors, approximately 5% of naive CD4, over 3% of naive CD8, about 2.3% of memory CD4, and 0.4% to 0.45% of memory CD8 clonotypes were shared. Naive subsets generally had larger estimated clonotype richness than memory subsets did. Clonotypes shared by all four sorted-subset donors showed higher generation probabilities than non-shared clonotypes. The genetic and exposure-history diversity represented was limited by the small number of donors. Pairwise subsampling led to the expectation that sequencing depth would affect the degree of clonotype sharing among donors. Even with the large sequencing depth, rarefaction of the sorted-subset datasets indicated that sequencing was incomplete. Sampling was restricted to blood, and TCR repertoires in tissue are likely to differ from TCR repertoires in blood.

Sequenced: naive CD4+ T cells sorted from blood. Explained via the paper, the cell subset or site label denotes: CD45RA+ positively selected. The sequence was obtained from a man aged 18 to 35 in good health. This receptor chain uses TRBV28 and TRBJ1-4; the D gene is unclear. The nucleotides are TGTGCCAGCAAGTCCGAAAAACTGTTTTTT. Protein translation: CASKSEKLFF.